This T cell receptor (beta chain) was captured in a study of shared clonotypes between healthy human individuals (dated by TCRdb to 2019 to 2021). Regarding the research as a whole: The cohort comprised two women and a few men aged 18 to 49 years. Per donor, three plates each were used for CD4 naive and CD4 memory, two for CD8 naive, and one for CD8 memory. The study deeply sequenced blood TCR repertoires of about 5 healthy adults to estimate repertoire size and the extent of clonotype sharing between individuals. To increase sequencing depth and limit assay-specific biases, TCR repertoire library preparation and sequencing were carried out by different laboratories using diverse techniques. Leukapheresis yielded between about 0.85 and 10 billion PBMCs per donor.

As to this clone: Its antigen is not yet known. The record has no base qualities; no much larger clone is one base away.

CD8 naive samples were CD45RO-negative cells positively selected for CCR7, giving a CD45RA+CCR7+ population that excluded TemRA cells. The donors were healthy, HIV-negative adults who had no recently reported acute infections or vaccinations. Every donor was a Caucasian adult residing in Nashville, Tennessee, USA. Blood was obtained by leukapheresis, after which PBMCs were separated by Ficoll-Histopaque density gradient centrifugation and cryopreserved in liquid nitrogen vapor phase. Purity and quantity of every magnetically sorted T cell population were checked by analytical flow cytometry. From each sorted fraction, genomic DNA was isolated and quantified by UV absorbance on a Nanodrop 2000c. Results the study describes overall, beyond this receptor: About 5% of naive CD4, 3.5% of naive CD8, about 2.5% of memory CD4, and around 0.4% of memory CD8 clonotypes were shared across several donors. Pairwise subsampling indicated that sequencing depth was expected to affect the degree of clonotype sharing among donors. Clonotypes shared by all four sorted-subset donors showed higher generation probabilities than non-shared clonotypes. The small number of donors limited the genetic and exposure-history diversity represented. Sampling was limited to blood, and TCR repertoires in tissue likely differ from TCR repertoires in blood. Rarefaction of sorted-subset datasets indicated incomplete sequencing despite the large sequencing depth. Naive subsets generally had larger estimated clonotype richness than memory subsets.

TCR CDR3 regions were amplified from genomic DNA by multiplex PCR using the deep immunoSEQ assay. Extracted genomic DNA from each cell subset was spread evenly across all wells of several immunoSEQ 96-well plates, with each plate serving as a replicate. For sorted subsets, roughly 200 ng of genomic DNA, equivalent to around 29,000 T cell genomes, went into each replicate PCR. Purified libraries were measured with a Qubit 3.0 fluorometer, size-checked on a Bioanalyzer 2100, and measured again with the KAPA Library Quantification kit. A separate single-read 150-cycle Illumina NextSeq 550 flow cell was used to sequence each immunoSEQ 96-well plate. On the study's bioinformatics: Because the immunoSEQ output included only junctional sequences and no quality scores, the filtering could not be the same as the filtering used for full-length reads. To assign V/J genes and CDR3, sequences were annotated using PyIR, a Python wrapper for IgBLAST v1.9, with IMGT germline references. Reads were filtered out if the reads had weak V/J assignments (E-value above 1e-6), no CDR3, stop codons, out-of-frame junctions, or ambiguous translated residues. V3J clonotypes were defined by identical inferred V gene, J gene, and CDR3 amino acid sequence. The percentage overlap between two repertoires was calculated by dividing the number of shared unique clonotypes by the size of the smaller repertoire. RTK rarefaction, the Chao1 estimator, and Recon v2.1 estimates of unobserved clonotypes were used to assess repertoire richness. OLGA was used to compute generation probabilities for all TCRbeta clonotypes that the gDNA method yielded from a handful of donors. In its TCRdb copy, this immuneACCESS table keeps in-frame sequences only and misses some clones. Where compared with another copy, unresolved V genes explain less than half of these, and the others have no known cause. V and J calls plus clone size are reproduced from that table; the DNA served to infer D and trimming. This sample holds 660,000 or so clones; roughly 95% were observed only once. The ten largest account for roughly 0.1% of the sample.

CDR1 and CDR2 were assigned from the germline V gene as MRHNA and SNTAGT. V sheds 7 bases and J sheds 5 bases, leaving 17 bases between their ends. The CDR3 goes from the cysteine to the phenylalanine over 15 residues. Left in the record is the CDR3 DNA by itself, 45 bases read in frame from the first base. The sample comprised naive CD8+ T cells sorted from blood. The cell subset or site label corresponds to: CD45RA+CCR7+. This receptor was taken from a woman in her 30s in good health. The V gene is TRBV6-4 and the J gene is TRBJ2-2; the D gene is possibly TRBD1 or TRBD2, each agreeing over 6 bases. This receptor has the CDR3 CASTTGPAGTGELFF. The bases read TGTGCCAGCACCACAGGGCCCGCGGGGACCGGGGAGCTGTTTTTT.